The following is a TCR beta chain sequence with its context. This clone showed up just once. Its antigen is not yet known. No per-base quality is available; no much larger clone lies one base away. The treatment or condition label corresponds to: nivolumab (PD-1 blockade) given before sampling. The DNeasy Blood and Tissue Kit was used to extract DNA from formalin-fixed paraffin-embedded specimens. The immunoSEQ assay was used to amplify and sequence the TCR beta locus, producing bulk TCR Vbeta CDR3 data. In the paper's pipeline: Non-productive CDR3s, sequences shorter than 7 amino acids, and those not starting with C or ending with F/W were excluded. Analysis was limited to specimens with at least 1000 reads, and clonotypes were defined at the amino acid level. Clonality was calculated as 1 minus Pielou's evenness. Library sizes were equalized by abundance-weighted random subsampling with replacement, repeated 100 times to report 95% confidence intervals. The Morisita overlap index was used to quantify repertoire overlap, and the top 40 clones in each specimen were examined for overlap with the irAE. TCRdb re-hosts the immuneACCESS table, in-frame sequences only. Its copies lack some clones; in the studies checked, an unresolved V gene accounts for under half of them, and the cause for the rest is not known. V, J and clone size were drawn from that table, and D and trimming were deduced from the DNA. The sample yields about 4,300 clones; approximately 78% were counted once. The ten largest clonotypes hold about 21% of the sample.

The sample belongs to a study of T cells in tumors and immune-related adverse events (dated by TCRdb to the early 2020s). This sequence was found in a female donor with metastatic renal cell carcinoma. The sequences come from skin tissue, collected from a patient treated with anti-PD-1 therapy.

The CDR3 region has the sequence CAGRHKNQPQHF. Read as DNA, the sequence is TGCGCCGGCCGACACAAAAATCAGCCCCAGCATTTT. The chain joins TRBV10-1 to TRBJ1-5; the D gene identity is not certain. The CDR3 goes from the cysteine to the phenylalanine over 12 residues. Of the read, only the CDR3 DNA is kept; its 36 bases are in frame from base 1. The germline V gene (reference sequence) gives CDR1 as WNHNN and CDR2 as SYGVQD. V is pared back by 11 bases and J by 4 bases, with 12 bases lying between the germline termini.